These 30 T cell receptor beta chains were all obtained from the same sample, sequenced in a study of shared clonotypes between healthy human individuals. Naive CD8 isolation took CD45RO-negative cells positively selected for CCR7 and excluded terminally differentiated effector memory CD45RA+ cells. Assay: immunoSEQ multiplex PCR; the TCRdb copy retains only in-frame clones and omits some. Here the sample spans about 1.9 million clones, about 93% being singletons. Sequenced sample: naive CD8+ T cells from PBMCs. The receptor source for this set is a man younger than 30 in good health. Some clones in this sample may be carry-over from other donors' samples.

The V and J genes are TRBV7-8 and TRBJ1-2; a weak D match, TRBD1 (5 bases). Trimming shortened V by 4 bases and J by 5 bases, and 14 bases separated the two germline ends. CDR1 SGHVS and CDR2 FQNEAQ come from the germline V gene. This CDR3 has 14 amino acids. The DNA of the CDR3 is TGTGCCAGCAGCTCCCGGACAAATCTATATGGCTACACCTTC. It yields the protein CASSSRTNLYGYTF.

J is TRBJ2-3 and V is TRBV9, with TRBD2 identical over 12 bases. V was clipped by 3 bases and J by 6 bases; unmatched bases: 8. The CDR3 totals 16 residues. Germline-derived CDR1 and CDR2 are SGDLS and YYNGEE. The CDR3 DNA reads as TGTGCCAGCAGCGCCTTGGGACTAGCGGGTGGTGATACGCAGTATTTT. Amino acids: CASSALGLAGGDTQYF.

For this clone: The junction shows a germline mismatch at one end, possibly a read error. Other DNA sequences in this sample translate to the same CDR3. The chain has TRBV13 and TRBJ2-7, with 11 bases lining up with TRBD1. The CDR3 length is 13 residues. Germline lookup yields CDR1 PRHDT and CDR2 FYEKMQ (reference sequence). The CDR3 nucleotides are TGTGCCAGCAGCCTAGGGACAGGGGGCGAGCAGTACTTC. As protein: CASSLGTGGEQYF. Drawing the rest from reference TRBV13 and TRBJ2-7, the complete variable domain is AAGVIQSPRHLIKEKRETATLKCYPIPRHDTVYWYQQGPGQDPQFLISFYEKMQSDKGSIPDRFSAQQFSDYHSELNMSSLELGDSALYFCASSLGTGGEQYFGPGTRLTVT.

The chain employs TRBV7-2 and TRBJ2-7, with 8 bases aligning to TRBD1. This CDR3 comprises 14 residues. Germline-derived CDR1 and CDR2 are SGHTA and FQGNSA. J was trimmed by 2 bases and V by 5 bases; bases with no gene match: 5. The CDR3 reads CASSDRDRPYEQYF. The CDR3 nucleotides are TGTGCCAGCAGCGACCGGGACAGGCCCTACGAGCAGTACTTC.

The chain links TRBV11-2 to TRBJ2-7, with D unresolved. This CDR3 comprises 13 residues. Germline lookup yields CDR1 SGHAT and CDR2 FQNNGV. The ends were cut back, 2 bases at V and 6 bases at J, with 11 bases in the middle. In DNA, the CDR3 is TGTGCCAGCAGCTTAAGCTATCTAAGCGAGCAGTACTTC. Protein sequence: CASSLSYLSEQYF.

The CDR3 loop reads CASSWLQGYSNQPQHF. As DNA, the CDR3 is TGTGCCAGCAGTTGGTTGCAGGGATATAGCAATCAGCCCCAGCATTTT. The rearrangement joins TRBV28 to TRBJ1-5; D is possibly TRBD1 (5 bases). Per the germline V gene, CDR1 is MDHEN and CDR2 is SYDVKM. V was clipped by 4 bases and J by 0 bases, with 13 bases between them. This CDR3 is built from 16 residues.

Here the CDR3 DNA reads TGCGCCAGCAGCTTGTCCAGGGGGAGCGGGGAGCTGTTTTTT. This translates into CASSLSRGSGELFF. V usage is TRBV5-1 and J usage is TRBJ2-2, with 7 bases that match TRBD1. This CDR3 comprises 14 residues. Germline trimming cut 1 base from V and 7 bases from J; bases unmatched to any gene: 4. Per germline, CDR1 SGHRS and CDR2 YFSETQ.

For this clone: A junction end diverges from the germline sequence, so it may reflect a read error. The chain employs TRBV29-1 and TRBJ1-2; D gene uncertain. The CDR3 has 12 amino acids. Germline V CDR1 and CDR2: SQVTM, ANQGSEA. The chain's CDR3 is CSLEDGDYGYTF. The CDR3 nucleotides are TGCAGCCTTGAGGACGGAGATTATGGCTACACCTTC.

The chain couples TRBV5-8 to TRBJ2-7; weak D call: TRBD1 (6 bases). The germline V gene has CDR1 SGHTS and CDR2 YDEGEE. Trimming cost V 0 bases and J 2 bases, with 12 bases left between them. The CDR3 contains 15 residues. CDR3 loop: CASSLVAGETYEQYF. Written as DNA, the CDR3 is TGTGCCAGCAGCTTGGTTGCAGGGGAGACCTACGAGCAGTACTTC. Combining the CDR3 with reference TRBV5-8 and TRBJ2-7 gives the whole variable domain EAGVTQSPTHLIKTRGQQATLRCSPISGHTSVYWYQQALGLGLQFLLWYDEGEERNRGNFPPRFSGRQFPNYSSELNVNALELEDSALYLCASSLVAGETYEQYFGPGTRLTVT.

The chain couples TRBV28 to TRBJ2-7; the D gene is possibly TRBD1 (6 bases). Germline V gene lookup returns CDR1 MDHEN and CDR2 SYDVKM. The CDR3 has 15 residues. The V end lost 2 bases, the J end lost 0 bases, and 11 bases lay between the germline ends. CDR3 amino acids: CASSLKGTFSYEQYF. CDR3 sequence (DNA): TGTGCCAGCAGTTTAAAGGGGACATTCTCCTACGAGCAGTACTTC.

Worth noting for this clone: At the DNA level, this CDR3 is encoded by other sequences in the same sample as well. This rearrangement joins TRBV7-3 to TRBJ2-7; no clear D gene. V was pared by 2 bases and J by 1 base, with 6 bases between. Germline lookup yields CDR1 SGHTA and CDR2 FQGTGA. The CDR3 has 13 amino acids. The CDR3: CASSLSPSYEQYF. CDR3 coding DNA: TGTGCCAGCAGCTTATCCCCTTCCTACGAGCAGTACTTC. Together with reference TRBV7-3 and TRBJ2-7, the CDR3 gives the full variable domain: GAGVSQTPSNKVTEKGKYVELRCDPISGHTALYWYRQSLGQGPEFLIYFQGTGAADDSGLPNDRFFAVRPEGSVSTLKIQRTERGDSAVYLCASSLSPSYEQYFGPGTRLTVT.

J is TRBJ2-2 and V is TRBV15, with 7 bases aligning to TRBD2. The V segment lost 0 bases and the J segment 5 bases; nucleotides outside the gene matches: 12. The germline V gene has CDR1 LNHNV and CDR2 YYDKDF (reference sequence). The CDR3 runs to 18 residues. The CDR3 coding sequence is TGTGCCACCAGCAGAGATTTATCCTTCGCACTAGCGACCGGGGAGCTGTTTTTT. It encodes CATSRDLSFALATGELFF.

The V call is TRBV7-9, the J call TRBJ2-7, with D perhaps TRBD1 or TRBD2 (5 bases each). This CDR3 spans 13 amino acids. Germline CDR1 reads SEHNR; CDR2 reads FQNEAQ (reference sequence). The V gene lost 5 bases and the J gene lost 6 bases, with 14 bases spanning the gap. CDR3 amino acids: CASSPGAGIEQYF. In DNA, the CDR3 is TGTGCCAGCAGCCCCGGGGCAGGGATCGAGCAGTACTTC.

CDR3 amino acids: CASSYSVSVHEQYF. The CDR3 DNA follows: TGTGCCAGCAGTTACTCTGTCAGCGTCCACGAGCAGTACTTC. The chain joins TRBV6-5 to TRBJ2-7; D unresolved. Germline values: CDR1 MNHEY, CDR2 SVGAGI. This CDR3 region has 14 residues. V lost 0 bases, J lost 5 bases, and 11 bases lay in between.

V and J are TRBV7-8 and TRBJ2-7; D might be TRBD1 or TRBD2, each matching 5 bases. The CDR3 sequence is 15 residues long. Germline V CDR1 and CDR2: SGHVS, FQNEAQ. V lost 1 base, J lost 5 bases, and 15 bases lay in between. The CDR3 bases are TGTGCCAGCAGCTTAGTTGCAGGGACCTTGGACGAGCAGTACTTC. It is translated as CASSLVAGTLDEQYF.

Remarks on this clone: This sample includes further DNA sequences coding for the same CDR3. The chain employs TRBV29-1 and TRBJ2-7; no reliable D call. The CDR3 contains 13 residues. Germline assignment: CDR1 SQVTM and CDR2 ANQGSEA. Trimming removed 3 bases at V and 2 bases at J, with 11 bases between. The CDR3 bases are TGCAGCGTTGAGGCCCAGAATACCTACGAGCAGTACTTC. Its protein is CSVEAQNTYEQYF.

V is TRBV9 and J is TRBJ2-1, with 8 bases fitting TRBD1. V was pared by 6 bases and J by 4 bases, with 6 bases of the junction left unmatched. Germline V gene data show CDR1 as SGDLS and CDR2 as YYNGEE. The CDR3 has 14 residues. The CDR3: CASIRDRLYNEQFF. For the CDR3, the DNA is TGTGCCAGCATCCGGGACAGGCTTTACAATGAGCAGTTCTTC.

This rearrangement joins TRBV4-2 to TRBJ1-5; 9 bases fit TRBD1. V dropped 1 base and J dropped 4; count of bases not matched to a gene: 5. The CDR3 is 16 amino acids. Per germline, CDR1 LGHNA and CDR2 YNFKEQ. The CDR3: CASSQAGTGNNQPQHF. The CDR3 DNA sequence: TGTGCCAGCAGCCAAGCAGGGACAGGGAATAATCAGCCCCAGCATTTT.

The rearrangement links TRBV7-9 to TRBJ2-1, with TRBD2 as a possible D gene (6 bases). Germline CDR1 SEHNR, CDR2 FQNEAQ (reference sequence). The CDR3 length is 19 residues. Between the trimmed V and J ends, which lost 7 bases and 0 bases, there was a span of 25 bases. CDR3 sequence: CASIHGFSGYQSSYNEQFF. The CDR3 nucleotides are TGTGCCAGCATACATGGGTTTAGCGGATACCAGAGCTCCTACAATGAGCAGTTCTTC.

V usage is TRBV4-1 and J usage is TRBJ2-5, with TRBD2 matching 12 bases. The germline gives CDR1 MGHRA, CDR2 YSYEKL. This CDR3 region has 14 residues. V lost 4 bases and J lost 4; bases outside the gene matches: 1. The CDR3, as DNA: TGCGCCAGCAGCCCGACTAGCGGGAGAGAGACCCAGTACTTC. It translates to CASSPTSGRETQYF.

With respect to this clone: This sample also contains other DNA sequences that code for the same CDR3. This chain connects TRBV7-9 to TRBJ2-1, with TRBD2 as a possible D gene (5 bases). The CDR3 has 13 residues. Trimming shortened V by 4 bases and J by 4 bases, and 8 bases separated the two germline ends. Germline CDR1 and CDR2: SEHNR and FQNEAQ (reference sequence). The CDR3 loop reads CASSSRDYNEQFF. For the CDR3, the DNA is TGTGCCAGCAGCTCCCGGGATTACAATGAGCAGTTCTTC.

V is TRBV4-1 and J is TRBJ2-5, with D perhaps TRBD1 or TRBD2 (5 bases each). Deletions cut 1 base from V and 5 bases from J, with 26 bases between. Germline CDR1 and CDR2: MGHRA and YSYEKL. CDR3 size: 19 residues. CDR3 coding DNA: TGCGCCAGCAGCCAAGGTCGGGGCCGAACGGACTTAATCAAGGAGACCCAGTACTTC. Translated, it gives CASSQGRGRTDLIKETQYF.

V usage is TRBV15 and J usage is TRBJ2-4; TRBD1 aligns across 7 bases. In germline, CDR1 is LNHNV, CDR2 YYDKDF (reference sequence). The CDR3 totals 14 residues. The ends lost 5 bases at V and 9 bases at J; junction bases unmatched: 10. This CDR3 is CATSLGTDWGIQYF. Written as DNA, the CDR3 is TGTGCCACCAGCCTGGGGACAGACTGGGGCATTCAGTACTTC.

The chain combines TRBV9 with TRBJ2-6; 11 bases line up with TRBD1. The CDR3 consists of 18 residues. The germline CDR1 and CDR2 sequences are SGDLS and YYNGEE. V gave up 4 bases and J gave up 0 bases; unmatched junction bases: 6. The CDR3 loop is CASSPRGQGVSGANVLTF. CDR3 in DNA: TGTGCCAGCAGCCCTCGGGGACAGGGGGTCTCTGGGGCCAACGTCCTGACTTTC.

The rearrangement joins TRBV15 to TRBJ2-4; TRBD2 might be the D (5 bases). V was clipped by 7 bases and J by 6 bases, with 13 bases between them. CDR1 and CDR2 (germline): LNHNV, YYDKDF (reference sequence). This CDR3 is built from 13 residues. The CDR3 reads CATNDRGANIQYF. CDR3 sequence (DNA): TGTGCCACCAACGACCGGGGTGCAAACATTCAGTACTTC.

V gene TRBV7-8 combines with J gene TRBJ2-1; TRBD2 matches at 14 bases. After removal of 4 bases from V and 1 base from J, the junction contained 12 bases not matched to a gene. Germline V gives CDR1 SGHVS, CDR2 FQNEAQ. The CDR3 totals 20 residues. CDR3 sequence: CASSSGLAGGQRPSYNEQFF. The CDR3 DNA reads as TGTGCCAGCAGCTCCGGACTAGCGGGAGGCCAGCGCCCATCCTACAATGAGCAGTTCTTC. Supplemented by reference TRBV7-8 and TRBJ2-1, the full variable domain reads GAGVSQSPRYKVAKRGQDVALRCDPISGHVSLFWYQQALGQGPEFLTYFQNEAQLDKSGLPSDRFFAERPEGSVSTLKIQRTQQEDSAVYLCASSSGLAGGQRPSYNEQFFGPGTRLTVL.

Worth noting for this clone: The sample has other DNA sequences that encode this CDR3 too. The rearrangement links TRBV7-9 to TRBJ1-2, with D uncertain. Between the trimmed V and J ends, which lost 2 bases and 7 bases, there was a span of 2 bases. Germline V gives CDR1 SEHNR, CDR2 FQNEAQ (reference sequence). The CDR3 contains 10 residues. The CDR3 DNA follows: TGTGCCAGCAGCTTAAGTGGCTACACCTTC. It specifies CASSLSGYTF.

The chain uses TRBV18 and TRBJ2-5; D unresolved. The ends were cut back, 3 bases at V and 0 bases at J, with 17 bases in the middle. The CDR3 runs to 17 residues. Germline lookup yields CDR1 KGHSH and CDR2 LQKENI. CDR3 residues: CASSPPDQGPDQETQYF. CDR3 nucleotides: TGTGCCAGCTCACCCCCAGACCAAGGGCCCGACCAAGAGACCCAGTACTTC.

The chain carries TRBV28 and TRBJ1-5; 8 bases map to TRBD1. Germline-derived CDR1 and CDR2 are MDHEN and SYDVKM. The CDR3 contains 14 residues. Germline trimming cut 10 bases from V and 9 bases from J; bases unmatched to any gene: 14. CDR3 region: CATTGAPLRGPQHF. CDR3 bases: TGTGCCACGACAGGGGCACCCTTGCGGGGGCCCCAGCATTTT. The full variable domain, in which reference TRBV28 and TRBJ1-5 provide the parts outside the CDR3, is DVKVTQSSRYLVKRTGEKVFLECVQDMDHENMFWYRQDPGLGLRLIYFSYDVKMKEKGDIPEGYSVSREKKERFSLILESASTNQTSMYLCATTGAPLRGPQHFGDGTRLSIL.

The CDR3 DNA reads TGTGCCAGCAGTGATATGGGCGCCTACACCTTC. Amino acid sequence: CASSDMGAYTF. The chain links TRBV2 to TRBJ1-2; D call uncertain. The CDR3 runs 11 residues. Germline V gene lookup returns CDR1 SNHLY and CDR2 FYNNEI. The ends were cut back, 3 bases at V and 10 bases at J, with 9 bases in the middle.